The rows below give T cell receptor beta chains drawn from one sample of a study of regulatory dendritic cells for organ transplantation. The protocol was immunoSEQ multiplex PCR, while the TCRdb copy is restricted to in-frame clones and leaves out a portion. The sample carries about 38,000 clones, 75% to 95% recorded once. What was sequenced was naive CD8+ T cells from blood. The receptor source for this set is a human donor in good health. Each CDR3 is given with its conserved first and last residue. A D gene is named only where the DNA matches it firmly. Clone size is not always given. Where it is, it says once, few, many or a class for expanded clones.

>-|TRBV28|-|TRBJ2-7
TGTGCCAGCAGCCTCAACCGGGGGCTGTACGAGCAGTACTTC
CASSLNRGLYEQYF
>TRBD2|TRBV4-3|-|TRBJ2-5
TGCGCCAGCAGCCAGGCGGGGGGATGGGAGACCCAGTACTTC
CASSQAGGWETQYF
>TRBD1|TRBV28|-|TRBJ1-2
TGTGCCAGCAGTTTAAGGACAGGGCGGTATGGCTACACCTTC
CASSLRTGRYGYTF
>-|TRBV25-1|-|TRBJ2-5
TGTGCCAGCAGTGGAGAGCCATACCTGAGGACCCAGTACTTC
CASSGEPYLRTQYF
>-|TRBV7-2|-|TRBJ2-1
TGTGCCAGCAGCCCCAGTCCGACGAGCTACAATGAGCAGTTCTTC
CASSPSPTSYNEQFF
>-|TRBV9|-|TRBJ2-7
TGTGCCAGCAGCGTAGGGTACACCCAATACGAGCAGTACTTC
CASSVGYTQYEQYF
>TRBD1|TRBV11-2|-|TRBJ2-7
TGTGCCAGCAGCTTGCTGTCAGGGGGCCTAATTATCTACGAGCAGTACTTC
CASSLLSGGLIIYEQYF
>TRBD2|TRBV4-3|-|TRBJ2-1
TGCGCCAGCAGCCAAGATCTAGCGGCCGCCTACAATGAGCAGTTCTTC
CASSQDLAAAYNEQFF
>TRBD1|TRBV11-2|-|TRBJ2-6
TGTGCCACCTCCGGGACAGGGGTCTCTGGGGCCAACGTCCTGACTTTC
CATSGTGVSGANVLTF
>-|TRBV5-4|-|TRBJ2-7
TGTGCCAGCAGCCACGGGGGCGGGGTCGAGCAGTACTTC
CASSHGGGVEQYF
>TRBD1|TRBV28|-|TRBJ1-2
TGTGCCAGCAGCAGGACAGGGTTGGGTGGCTACACCTTC
CASSRTGLGGYTF
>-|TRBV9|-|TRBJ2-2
TGTGCCAGCACGGCCGGAGGCACCGGGGAGCTGTTTTTT
CASTAGGTGELFF
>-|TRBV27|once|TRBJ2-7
TGTGCCAGCAGTCCAAATTTTGGGGGGCCGTTTGGGGAGCAGTACTTC
CASSPNFGGPFGEQYF
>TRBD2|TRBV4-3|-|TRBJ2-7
TGCGCCAGCAGCCACTCCACTAGCGAATACTACGAGCAGTACTTC
CASSHSTSEYYEQYF
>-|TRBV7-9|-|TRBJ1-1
TGTGCCAGCAGCCCTCGGGGCAATACTGAAGCTTTCTTT
CASSPRGNTEAFF
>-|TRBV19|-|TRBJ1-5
TGTGCCAGTAGTATAAGGGACACTAATCAGCCCCAGCATTTT
CASSIRDTNQPQHF
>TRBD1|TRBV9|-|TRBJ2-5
TGTGCCAGCAGCGTAGGCGCCAGGGGGTGGCAAGAGACCCAGTACTTC
CASSVGARGWQETQYF
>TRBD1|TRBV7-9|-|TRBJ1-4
TGTGCCAGCAGCCAGGGGGCTTCGGTATATGAAAAACTGTTTTTT
CASSQGASVYEKLFF
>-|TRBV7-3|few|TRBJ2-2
TGTGCCAGCAGCTTTCACGGGGGTGCCGGGGAGCTGTTTTTT
CASSFHGGAGELFF
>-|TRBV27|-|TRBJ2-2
TGTGCCAGCAGTTGGCAGACCAGGAACACCGGGGAGCTGTTTTTT
CASSWQTRNTGELFF
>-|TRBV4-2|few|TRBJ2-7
TGTGCCAGCAGCCAAGGCAACACCCTGAGCTACGAGCAGTACTTC
CASSQGNTLSYEQYF
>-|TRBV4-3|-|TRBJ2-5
TGCGCCAGCAGCCCCGGGTCGGTGACCCAAGAGACCCAGTACTTC
CASSPGSVTQETQYF
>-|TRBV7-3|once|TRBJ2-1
TGTGCCAGCAGCTTATATGAGACGGTCTACAATGAGCAGTTCTTC
CASSLYETVYNEQFF
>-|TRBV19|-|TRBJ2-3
TGTGCCAGTAGTATAGGAACGGGGGGCACAGATACGCAGTATTTT
CASSIGTGGTDTQYF
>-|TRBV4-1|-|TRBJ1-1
TGCGCCAGCAGCCAAGTTCAGGCAGCGCAAGCTTTCTTT
CASSQVQAAQAFF
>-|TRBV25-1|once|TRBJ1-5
TGTGCCAGCAGTGAATGGTGGGGGGGCCGTCAGCCCCAGCATTTT
CASSEWWGGRQPQHF
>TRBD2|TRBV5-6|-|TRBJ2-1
TGTGCCAGCAGCTTGGTTATAGCGGGGGACAATGAGCAGTTCTTC
CASSLVIAGDNEQFF
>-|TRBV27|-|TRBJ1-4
TGTGCCAGCAGGACCGGGACTTGGGCAACTAATGAAAAACTGTTTTTT
CASRTGTWATNEKLFF
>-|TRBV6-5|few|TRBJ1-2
TGTGCCAGCAGTTCAACACAGGGTTACTATGGCTACACCTTC
CASSSTQGYYGYTF
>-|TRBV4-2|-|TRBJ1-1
TGTGCCGGGGGGAGGAACCTGAACACTGAAGCTTTCTTT
CAGGRNLNTEAFF
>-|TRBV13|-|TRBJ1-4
TGTGCCAGCAGCCCGCCCGGGCAGGAAAATGAAAAACTGTTTTTT
CASSPPGQENEKLFF
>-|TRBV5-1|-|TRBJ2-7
TGCGCCAGCAGCTTGGTTTCCGGATACGAGCAGTACTTC
CASSLVSGYEQYF
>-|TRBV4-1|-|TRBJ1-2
TGCGCCAGCAGCCAAGAGGGGGGCTATGGCTACACCTTC
CASSQEGGYGYTF
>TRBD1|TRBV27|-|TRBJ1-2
TGTGCCAGCAGTTTCCTCGGGACAGGGAACCAGAAGTATGGCTACACCTTC
CASSFLGTGNQKYGYTF
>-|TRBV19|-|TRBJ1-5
TGTGCCAGGTATCACCTTGAGGGGCAGCCCCAGCATTTT
CARYHLEGQPQHF
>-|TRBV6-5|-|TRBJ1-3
TGTGCCAGCAGTTACTACGGCTACGAGTCTGGAAACACCATATATTTT
CASSYYGYESGNTIYF
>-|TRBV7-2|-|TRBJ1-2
TGTGCCAGCAGCCTGAAGACGTGGGGGCTGAATGGCTACACCTTC
CASSLKTWGLNGYTF
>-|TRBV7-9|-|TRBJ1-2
TGTGCCAGCAGCTCCCGGGGGGCCCCGTCGGTTGATGGCTACACCTTC
CASSSRGAPSVDGYTF
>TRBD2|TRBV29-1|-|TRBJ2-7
TGCAGCGTAGGTAGCGGGACCCCTTCCTACGAGCAGTACTTC
CSVGSGTPSYEQYF
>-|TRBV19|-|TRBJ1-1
TGTGCCAGTAGTATTCGGGCGAACACTGAAGCTTTCTTT
CASSIRANTEAFF
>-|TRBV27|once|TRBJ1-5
TGTGCCAGCAGTTTATGGATGGATCAGCCCCAGCATTTT
CASSLWMDQPQHF
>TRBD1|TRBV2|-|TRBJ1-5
TGTGCCAGCAGCGTACAACGGGACAGCACTTATAGCAATCAGCCCCAGCATTTT
CASSVQRDSTYSNQPQHF
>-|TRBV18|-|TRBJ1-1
TGTGCCAGCTCACCCCCTGAGTCCCCGAACACTGAAGCTTTCTTT
CASSPPESPNTEAFF
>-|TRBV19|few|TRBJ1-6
TGTGCCAGTAGTTCGCAGGGACACGCAAATTCACCCCTCCACTTT
CASSSQGHANSPLHF
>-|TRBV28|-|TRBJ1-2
TGTGCCAGCATGGAACAACAGCACCCTTATGGCTACACCTTC
CASMEQQHPYGYTF
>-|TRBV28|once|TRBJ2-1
TGTGCCAGCAGCCCTGGACCACTCGAAATGTACAATGAGCAGTTCTTC
CASSPGPLEMYNEQFF
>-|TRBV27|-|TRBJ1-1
TGTGCCAGCAGCCCCAGGGGCGGATTCGCTGAAGCTTTCTTT
CASSPRGGFAEAFF
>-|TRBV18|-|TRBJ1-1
TGTGCCAGCTCACCTACCGGTGTTGAAGCTTTCTTT
CASSPTGVEAFF
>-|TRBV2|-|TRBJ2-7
TGTGCCAGTTCGGACGGGGCGCGGACCTACGAGCAGTACTTC
CASSDGARTYEQYF
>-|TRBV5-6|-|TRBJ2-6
TGTGCCAGCAGCTTGGGAGGCTCTGGGGCCAACGTCCTGACTTTC
CASSLGGSGANVLTF
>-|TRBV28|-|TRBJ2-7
TGTGCCAGCAGTTTAGAACCAGGGGTGAACGAGCAGTACTTC
CASSLEPGVNEQYF
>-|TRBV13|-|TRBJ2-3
TGTGCCAGCAGCTTAGTGCATCTGGGCGAGGGGACAGATACGCAGTATTTT
CASSLVHLGEGTDTQYF
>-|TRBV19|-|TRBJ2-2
TGTGCCAGTATCCCCCTCAAAATTGTCAGGGAATATTTTGCTACCGGGGAGCTGTTTTTT
CASIPLKIVREYFATGELFF
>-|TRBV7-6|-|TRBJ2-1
TGTGCCAGCAGCTTAGGCGGGACGGGGTTTAATGAGCAGTTCTTC
CASSLGGTGFNEQFF
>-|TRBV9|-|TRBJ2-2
TGTGCCAGCAGGCTTACAGGGAACACCGGGGAGCTGTTTTTT
CASRLTGNTGELFF
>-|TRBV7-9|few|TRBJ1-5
TGTGCCAGCAGCTTAGACTGGGAGCCCCAGCATTTT
CASSLDWEPQHF